Shown below are 18 T cell receptor beta chains from a single sample sequenced in a study of post-analysis software for immune sequencing data. Study-level findings and limits: Among 4 or 5 TRBV segments more frequent in patients than controls were TRBV5-6, TRBV5-1 and TRBV20-1.

What these receptors recognize is not known. Unique-molecular-identifier-tagged TCR beta cDNA libraries were used. TCRdb re-called the PCR reads through MiXCR, storing one row per CDR3 protein. The table records some 700,000 distinct CDR3 sequences, 55% to 70% of them present only once. Sequenced: blood. The receptors originated from a girl between 2 and 10 years old with multiple sclerosis.

The V gene is TRBV7-9, the J gene TRBJ1-2; D is uncertain. Germline V gene data show CDR1 as SEHNR and CDR2 as FQNEAQ (reference sequence). CDR3 length: 16 residues. Trimming pared 4 bases from V and 4 bases from J, leaving 19 bases between. As DNA, the CDR3 is TGTGCCAGCAGCTCATCGACAACTCGGCGAGTCTATGGCTACACCTTC. Amino acid sequence: CASSSSTTRRVYGYTF.

The chain combines TRBV4-1 with TRBJ2-1, with D uncertain. The CDR3 has 14 residues. The ends were cut back, 5 bases at V and 6 bases at J, with 14 bases in the middle. From germline, CDR1 is MGHRA and CDR2 YSYEKL. CDR3 sequence: CASSDLTAGNEQFF. CDR3 nucleotide sequence: TGCGCCAGCAGCGATCTAACTGCAGGCAATGAGCAGTTCTTC.

V gene TRBV29-1 combines with J gene TRBJ1-1; D uncertain. Germline assignment: CDR1 SQVTM and CDR2 ANQGSEA. V lost 4 bases and J 4 bases, leaving 10 bases between the germline ends. This CDR3 contains 12 residues. The DNA for the CDR3 is TGCAGCGTTGTTATGGATGGCACTGAAGCTTTCTTT. This sequence encodes CSVVMDGTEAFF.

CDR3 DNA sequence: TGCAGTGCTACCCCGGACAGGCCCAATCAGCCCCAGCATTTT. Translation gives CSATPDRPNQPQHF. The chain employs TRBV20-1 and TRBJ1-5, with TRBD1 identical over 7 bases. CDR3 length: 14 amino acids. Germline V gene data show CDR1 as DFQATT and CDR2 as SNEGSKA (reference sequence). The trim removed 4 bases at V and 3 bases at J, leaving 6 bases unmatched.

The CDR3 reads CSVESGGSDYGYTF. DNA of the CDR3: TGCAGCGTTGAGTCCGGGGGGTCTGACTATGGCTACACCTTC. The chain couples TRBV29-1 to TRBJ1-2; tentatively, D is TRBD1 (5 bases). The CDR3 length is 14 residues. Germline CDR1 reads SQVTM; CDR2 reads ANQGSEA. Trimming removed 3 bases from V and 3 bases from J, with 14 bases in between.

This clonotype has just a few counts. DNA of the CDR3: TGTGCCAGCAGCGTGGACCGGGACAGGGAAAGGGGTACGCAGTATTTT. This translates into CASSVDRDRERGTQYF. V gene TRBV7-9 combines with J gene TRBJ2-3; 9 bases are a match to TRBD1. Germline lookup yields CDR1 SEHNR and CDR2 FQNEAQ (reference sequence). V was clipped by 5 bases and J by 8 bases; unmatched bases: 14. The CDR3 is made up of 16 amino acids.

The rearrangement joins TRBV20-1 to TRBJ2-5; D unresolved. The V gene lost 2 bases and the J gene lost 2 bases, with 6 bases spanning the gap. The CDR3 contains 12 residues. Germline CDR1 and CDR2: DFQATT and SNEGSKA (reference sequence). Here the CDR3 reads CSARSFQETQYF. The CDR3 DNA sequence: TGCAGTGCTAGAAGCTTTCAAGAGACCCAGTACTTC.

The chain couples TRBV2 to TRBJ1-4, with D maybe TRBD1 (6 bases). Looked up from germline, CDR1 is SNHLY and CDR2 is FYNNEI. V was clipped by 5 bases and J by 2 bases, with 9 bases between them. CDR3 length equals 14 residues. The CDR3 sequence is CASSIQGTNEKLFF. Here the CDR3 DNA reads TGTGCCAGCAGTATTCAGGGGACTAATGAAAAACTGTTTTTT.

The chain joins TRBV9 to TRBJ1-1; D might be TRBD1 (6 bases). Trimming took 3 bases from V and 0 from J, leaving 6 bases between them. The length of the CDR3 is 13 residues. Germline assignment: CDR1 SGDLS and CDR2 YYNGEE. The CDR3 DNA is TGTGCCAGCAGCGGGGACATGAACACTGAAGCTTTCTTT. It translates to CASSGDMNTEAFF.

The chain joins TRBV12-3 or TRBV12-4 to TRBJ2-7, with D uncertain. The CDR3 contains 14 residues. Trimming removed 7 bases from V and 3 bases from J, with 16 bases in between. The CDR3 DNA follows: TGTGCCAGCAAGGTAGGGCCCAGTCGCTACGAGCAGTACTTC. It is translated as CASKVGPSRYEQYF.

This clonotype has more than one count but fewer than ten. The V gene is TRBV20-1, the J gene TRBJ1-1, with D possibly TRBD1 on 6 matching bases. Germline V gene lookup returns CDR1 DFQATT and CDR2 SNEGSKA (reference sequence). CDR3 size: 12 residues. V dropped 6 bases and J dropped 4 bases, with 12 bases sitting between them. The CDR3 coding sequence is TGCAGTGCGCCCCCAGGGGTCACTGAAGCTTTCTTT. As protein: CSAPPGVTEAFF.

This clonotype has just a few counts. The V and J genes are TRBV10-2 and TRBJ2-7, with D tentatively TRBD2 (6 bases). V dropped 3 bases and J dropped 1 base, with 10 bases sitting between them. Germline loops: CDR1 WSHSY, CDR2 SAAADI. The CDR3 covers 14 residues. DNA of the CDR3: TGCGCCAGCAGTGAACCGGGAGATTCCTACGAGCAGTACTTC. Translating it yields CASSEPGDSYEQYF.

This clonotype was counted once. The rearrangement links TRBV7-2 to TRBJ2-5; the D is unclear. Per germline, CDR1 SGHTA and CDR2 FQGNSA. The CDR3 extends over 13 amino acids. The V end was cut by 2 bases, the J end by 11 bases, with 15 bases between. In DNA form, the CDR3 reads TGTGCCAGCAGCTTATTACCAATGATAGAGCAGTACTTC. It yields the protein CASSLLPMIEQYF.

This chain connects TRBV12-3 or TRBV12-4 to TRBJ1-2; D call uncertain. The CDR3 sequence is 13 residues long. With 3 bases removed from V and 3 bases from J, the gap between germline ends came to 8 bases. The CDR3 loop is CASSLTDYYGYTF. CDR3 nucleotides: TGTGCCAGCAGTTTGACGGATTACTATGGCTACACCTTC.

This clonotype was counted between two and nine times. One junction end disagrees with the germline gene, perhaps due to a read error. This rearrangement joins TRBV20-1 to TRBJ2-6; TRBD1 is a possible D gene (5 bases). The germline V gene encodes CDR1 DFQATT and CDR2 SNEGSKA (reference sequence). The CDR3 loop spans 14 amino acids. In nucleotides, the CDR3 is TGCAGCGCTAGGACAAGCTCTGGGGCCAACGTCCTGACTTTC. Its translation: CSARTSSGANVLTF.

This chain joins TRBV10-2 and TRBJ2-5, with D perhaps matching TRBD1 or TRBD2 (7 bases each). CDR1 and CDR2 from the germline V gene are WSHSY and SAAADI. This CDR3 has 15 residues. The V gene lost 6 bases and the J gene lost 4 bases, with 18 bases spanning the gap. The CDR3 DNA reads TGCGCCAGCAGAGGGGGGGCCAACAGGGGAGAGACCCAGTACTTC. This encodes CASRGGANRGETQYF.

This clonotype appeared a single time. This rearrangement joins TRBV4-2 to TRBJ2-3, with 10 bases matching TRBD2. The CDR3 loop spans 17 amino acids. Germline loops: CDR1 LGHNA, CDR2 YNFKEQ. Losses at the gene ends were 4 bases for V and 3 bases for J; bases not matched to a gene: 10. The CDR3, as DNA: TGTGCCAGCAGCCTCGTAATGGCTAGCGGGGGAACAGATACGCAGTATTTT. Its translation is CASSLVMASGGTDTQYF.

The genes are TRBV29-1 and TRBJ2-7; the D call may be TRBD1 or TRBD2 (6 bases each). With 6 bases removed from V and 3 bases from J, the gap between germline ends came to 24 bases. This CDR3 has 16 amino acids. CDR1 SQVTM and CDR2 ANQGSEA come from the germline V gene. The CDR3 here is CSVGGYLTGILYEQYF. CDR3 in DNA: TGCAGCGTGGGGGGCTACCTTACAGGGATACTCTACGAGCAGTACTTC.